What follows are 5 T cell receptor beta chains derived from one specimen sequenced in a study of blood T cell repertoires in COVID-19. The method was immunoSEQ multiplex PCR; TCRdb's version includes in-frame clones alone and lacks a portion of them. The sample includes around 160,000 clones, more than 80% of them seen just once. Sequenced material: peripheral blood. The receptors originated from a man aged 55 to 70 with acute or convalescent COVID-19.

CDR3 sequence: CASSFKERGNNEQFF. DNA of the CDR3: TGTGCCAGCAGCTTTAAGGAGCGGGGGAACAATGAGCAGTTCTTC. J is TRBJ2-1 and V is TRBV7-9; TRBD2 aligns across 8 bases. The CDR3 covers 15 residues. V lost 3 bases, J lost 5 bases, and 6 bases stayed unmatched. Germline V lookup: CDR1 SEHNR, CDR2 FQNEAQ (reference sequence).

The chain links TRBV4-3 to TRBJ1-1; 8 nucleotides align to TRBD1. Germline V CDR1 and CDR2: LGHNA, YSLEER. CDR3 size: 13 residues. V gave up 6 bases and J gave up 5 bases; unmatched junction bases: 5. This CDR3 is CASSRQGNTEAFF. CDR3 sequence (DNA): TGCGCCAGCAGTCGACAGGGGAATACTGAAGCTTTCTTT.

J is TRBJ2-7 and V is TRBV13; 7 bases line up with TRBD1. The V gene end was trimmed by 4 bases and the J gene end by 0 bases; junction bases not matched to a gene: 6. The germline V gene encodes CDR1 PRHDT and CDR2 FYEKMQ (reference sequence). CDR3 length: 15 amino acids. CDR3 in DNA: TGTGCCAGCAGCTCTCCGGGACAGAGCTCCTACGAGCAGTACTTC. It translates to CASSSPGQSSYEQYF. The variable domain in full, with the rest retrieved from reference TRBV13 and TRBJ2-7, is AAGVIQSPRHLIKEKRETATLKCYPIPRHDTVYWYQQGPGQDPQFLISFYEKMQSDKGSIPDRFSAQQFSDYHSELNMSSLELGDSALYFCASSSPGQSSYEQYFGPGTRLTVT.

V is TRBV7-9 and J is TRBJ2-6; D gene uncertain. V was cut by 3 bases and J by 0 bases, with 6 bases left in between. Per the germline V gene, CDR1 is SEHNR and CDR2 is FQNEAQ (reference sequence). This CDR3 spans 15 amino acids. This CDR3 is CASSLTNSGANVLTF. Here the CDR3 DNA reads TGTGCCAGCAGCTTGACAAACTCTGGGGCCAACGTCCTGACTTTC.

This clone turned up a few times. The chain has TRBV7-2 and TRBJ2-1; 10 bases are a match to TRBD1. The length of the CDR3 is 16 residues. Germline CDR1 reads SGHTA; CDR2 reads FQGNSA. V lost 0 bases, J lost 7 bases, and 6 bases stayed unmatched. The CDR3 DNA sequence: TGTGCCAGCAGCTTAGCGAGGGGGACAGGGGTGAATGAGCAGTTCTTC. Its protein is CASSLARGTGVNEQFF.